The clone carrying this T cell receptor beta chain was seen a handful of times. CDR1 MNHEY and CDR2 SVGAGI come from the germline V gene. The CDR3 covers 17 residues. Deletions cut 3 bases from V and 2 bases from J, with 18 bases between. The source of the sample is a study of human T cells and chemical hapten exposure. This sample's time point: patch test 2, 6 weeks after DPC sensitization. Indicated treatment: therapeutic diphenylcyclopropenone sensitization with weekly scalp DPC. TCRdb reanalysed the RACE reads using MiXCR and keeps one entry per CDR3 protein. Found here are approximately 350,000 distinct CDR3 sequences, nearly 6.5% of them singletons; the top ten hold under 7%.

The rearrangement uses TRBV6-5 and TRBJ2-3, with D perhaps TRBD2 (6 bases). The clonotype was recovered from a woman aged 18-30 years with alopecia areata. Some clones in this sample may be carry-over from other donors' samples. Sequenced material: whole blood, taken in connection with sensitization to the hapten diphenylcyclopropenone (DPC). The DNA for the CDR3 is TGTGCCAGCAGTTATAACGGTATAGCGGTGAACACAGATACGCAGTATTTT. This sequence encodes CASSYNGIAVNTDTQYF.